What follows are 15 T cell receptor beta chains derived from one specimen sequenced in a study of OX40 agonist ivuxolimab in advanced cancers. Clones were read by immunoSEQ multiplex PCR, and TCRdb kept only the in-frame ones, dropping some. The sample records approximately 76,000 clones, over 75% being singletons. The sequenced sample was CD4+ or CD8+ T cells sorted from blood, obtained in a trial of the OX40 agonist ivuxolimab. These TCRs come from an adult with an advanced solid tumor such as melanoma, head and neck, liver or kidney cancer.

The rearrangement links TRBV5-6 to TRBJ2-2, with D tentatively TRBD2 (6 bases). Trimming left V 4 bases short and J 5 bases short, with 12 bases between. This CDR3 is built from 14 residues. The germline V gene encodes CDR1 SGHDT and CDR2 YYEEEE. CDR3 DNA sequence: TGTGCCAGCAGCCACCTAGCGCAGACCGGGGAGCTGTTTTTT. Translating it yields CASSHLAQTGELFF.

V is TRBV5-1 and J is TRBJ1-4; 8 bases map to TRBD1. The V gene end was trimmed by 7 bases and the J gene end by 3 bases; junction bases not matched to a gene: 8. This CDR3 comprises 15 residues. Per germline, CDR1 SGHRS and CDR2 YFSETQ. CDR3 sequence: CASGRTGTPNEKLFF. The CDR3 region has the DNA TGCGCCAGCGGCCGGACAGGGACGCCTAATGAAAAACTGTTTTTT.

This sequence joins TRBV11-3 and TRBJ2-1; D unresolved. The CDR3 is 13 amino acids. V shed 1 base and J shed 5 bases, with 6 bases lying between them. CDR1 is SGHNT and CDR2 is YENEEA in the germline V gene. This CDR3 is CASSLGPNNEQFF. CDR3 sequence (DNA): TGTGCCAGCAGCTTAGGCCCCAACAATGAGCAGTTCTTC.

The chain carries TRBV7-1 and TRBJ2-7; 7 nucleotides agree with TRBD2. TRBV7-1 is annotated as an ORF whose role is uncertain. V was clipped by 6 bases and J by 2 bases; unmatched bases: 10. The CDR3 consists of 15 residues. The CDR3 loop reads CASREFSGPTYEQYF. The DNA of the CDR3 is TGTGCCAGCAGAGAGTTTAGCGGGCCGACCTACGAGCAGTACTTC.

This chain joins TRBV7-9 and TRBJ2-3; D is unresolved. Germline V gene sequence: CDR1 SEHNR, CDR2 FQNEAQ (reference sequence). The CDR3 contains 15 residues. Trimming shortened V by 2 bases and J by 5 bases, and 14 bases separated the two germline ends. The CDR3 is CASSLMSSFGDTQYF. The DNA of the CDR3 is TGTGCCAGCAGCTTAATGTCTAGTTTTGGAGATACGCAGTATTTT.

The chain is built from TRBV7-2 and TRBJ2-6; maybe TRBD1 (5 bases). The germline V gene encodes CDR1 SGHTA and CDR2 FQGNSA. The ends were cut back, 5 bases at V and 3 bases at J, with 17 bases in the middle. This CDR3 has 17 amino acids. The CDR3 spells CASSPLGLRDGANVLTF. CDR3 DNA sequence: TGTGCCAGCAGCCCCCTAGGGCTCAGGGATGGGGCCAACGTCCTGACTTTC. Full variable domain (rest looked up from reference TRBV7-2 and TRBJ2-6): GAGVSQSPSNKVTEKGKDVELRCDPISGHTALYWYRQSLGQGLEFLIYFQGNSAPDKSGLPSDRFSAERTGGSVSTLTIQRTQQEDSAVYLCASSPLGLRDGANVLTFGAGSRLTVL.

This chain links TRBV29-1 with TRBJ1-2, with D tentatively TRBD1 (5 bases). The CDR3 is made up of 13 amino acids. Trimming cost V 7 bases and J 6 bases, with 18 bases left between them. Germline-derived CDR1 and CDR2 are SQVTM and ANQGSEA. CDR3 protein: CSAVEQGNDGYTF. CDR3 DNA: TGCAGCGCCGTGGAGCAGGGAAATGATGGCTACACCTTC. Using reference TRBV29-1 and TRBJ1-2 for the parts outside the CDR3, the full variable domain is SAVISQKPSRDICQRGTSLTIQCQVDSQVTMMFWYRQQPGQSLTLIATANQGSEATYESGFVIDKFPISRPNLTFSTLTVSNMSPEDSSIYLCSAVEQGNDGYTFGSGTRLTVV.

The V gene is TRBV30, the J gene TRBJ2-7; D gene uncertain. V lost 5 bases and J lost 6, with 14 bases in between. The CDR3 has 12 residues. Germline values: CDR1 GTSNPN, CDR2 SVGIG (reference sequence). The CDR3 DNA reads as TGTGCCTGGGGGGATGGCTGGGGCGAGCAGTACTTC. Translating gives CAWGDGWGEQYF.

This clone was recorded only once. This chain's CDR3 is CSVIATGAPEEKLFF. The CDR3 nucleotides read TGCAGCGTTATAGCCACGGGGGCCCCTGAGGAAAAACTGTTTTTT. The chain employs TRBV29-1 and TRBJ1-4; TRBD1 might be the D (6 bases). The CDR3 has 15 residues. V was pared by 5 bases and J by 8 bases, with 21 bases between. Germline values: CDR1 SQVTM, CDR2 ANQGSEA.

V gene TRBV7-3 combines with J gene TRBJ2-3, with unresolved D. CDR1 is SGHTA and CDR2 is FQGTGA in the germline V gene. Trimming removed 5 bases from V and 0 bases from J, with 9 bases in between. CDR3 length: 14 amino acids. The DNA of the CDR3 is TGTGCCAGCAGCGCTAGAGGTAGCACAGATACGCAGTATTTT. This translates into CASSARGSTDTQYF. Using reference TRBV7-3 and TRBJ2-3 for the parts outside the CDR3, the full variable domain is GAGVSQTPSNKVTEKGKYVELRCDPISGHTALYWYRQSLGQGPEFLIYFQGTGAADDSGLPNDRFFAVRPEGSVSTLKIQRTERGDSAVYLCASSARGSTDTQYFGPGTRLTVL.

The chain has TRBV27 and TRBJ2-7; 7 nucleotides match TRBD2. Germline assignment: CDR1 MNHEY and CDR2 SMNVEV (reference sequence). The CDR3 totals 17 residues. V gave up 1 base and J gave up 3 bases; unmatched junction bases: 12. This chain's CDR3 is CASSLFSGLGEGYEQYF. DNA for the CDR3: TGTGCCAGCAGTTTATTTTCGGGACTCGGGGAGGGCTACGAGCAGTACTTC.

The chain carries TRBV7-9 and TRBJ2-1, with a tentative D call TRBD2 (5 bases). Germline CDR1 SEHNR, CDR2 FQNEAQ (reference sequence). Trimming removed 0 bases at V and 7 bases at J, with 16 bases between. The CDR3 has 16 residues. The CDR3 nucleotides are TGTGCCAGCAGCTTAGCTAGAGGGCGGCTGGGGAATGAGCAGTTCTTC. This codes for CASSLARGRLGNEQFF.

The chain recombines TRBV4-1 with TRBJ1-4; D is perhaps TRBD1 (5 bases). CDR3 size: 16 residues. Trimming pared 0 bases from V and 8 bases from J, leaving 16 bases between. Germline V gives CDR1 MGHRA, CDR2 YSYEKL. DNA for the CDR3: TGCGCCAGCAGCCAAGATGGGGCCGGCGGAGGGGAAAAACTGTTTTTT. Translated, it gives CASSQDGAGGGEKLFF.

This clone has only a few counts. The CDR3, as DNA: TGTGCCAGCAGTTTATATACCAGTGGGAACACCGGGGAGCTGTTTTTT. It is translated as CASSLYTSGNTGELFF. The chain employs TRBV27 and TRBJ2-2; no reliable D call. CDR1 is MNHEY and CDR2 is SMNVEV in the germline V gene (reference sequence). The CDR3 has 16 residues. V was pared by 1 base and J by 1 base, with 10 bases between.

The V gene is TRBV5-6, the J gene TRBJ1-4, with 7 bases identical to TRBD1. The CDR3 runs to 15 residues. The germline gives CDR1 SGHDT, CDR2 YYEEEE. V shed 2 bases and J 7 bases; nucleotides not matched to a gene: 8. For the CDR3, the DNA is TGTGCCAGCAGCTTACGACAGGGTGATGTTGAAAAACTGTTTTTT. Amino acid sequence: CASSLRQGDVEKLFF.